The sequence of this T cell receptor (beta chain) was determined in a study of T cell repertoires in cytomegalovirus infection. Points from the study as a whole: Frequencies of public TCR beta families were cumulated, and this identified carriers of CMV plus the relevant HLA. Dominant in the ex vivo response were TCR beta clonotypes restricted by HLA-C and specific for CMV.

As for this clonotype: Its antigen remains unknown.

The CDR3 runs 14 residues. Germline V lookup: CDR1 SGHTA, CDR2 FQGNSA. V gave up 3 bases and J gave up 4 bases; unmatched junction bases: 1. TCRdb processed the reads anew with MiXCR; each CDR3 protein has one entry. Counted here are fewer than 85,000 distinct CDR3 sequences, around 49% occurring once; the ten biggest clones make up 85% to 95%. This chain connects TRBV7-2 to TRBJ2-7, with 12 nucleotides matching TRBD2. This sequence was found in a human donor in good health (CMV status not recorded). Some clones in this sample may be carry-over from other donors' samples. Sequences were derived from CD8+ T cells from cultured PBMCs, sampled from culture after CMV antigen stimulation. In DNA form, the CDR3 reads TGTGCCAGCAGCTTCGGACTAGCGGGGTACGAGCAGTACTTC. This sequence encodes CASSFGLAGYEQYF.